This entry lists 15 T cell receptor beta chains sequenced from one sample in a study of OX40 agonist ivuxolimab in advanced cancers. Libraries were prepared by immunoSEQ multiplex PCR; TCRdb keeps only in-frame clonotypes and omits some of them. Of approximately 76,000 clones detected, more than 85% appear once; the ten largest clones hold 8% to 10%. The material was CD4+ or CD8+ T cells sorted from blood, obtained in a trial of the OX40 agonist ivuxolimab. These receptors all stem from an adult with an advanced solid tumor such as melanoma, head and neck, liver or kidney cancer.

The V and J genes are TRBV7-6 and TRBJ2-5; D perhaps matches TRBD2 (6 bases). The CDR3 sequence is 14 residues long. Germline CDR1 reads SGHVS; CDR2 reads FNYEAQ. V was cut by 3 bases and J by 5 bases, with 13 bases left in between. Written as DNA, the CDR3 is TGTGCCAGCAGCTTCTCAGGCGGGGCGGAGACCCAGTACTTC. It specifies CASSFSGGAETQYF.

The J gene is TRBJ2-3, the V gene TRBV6-4, with 12 bases lining up with TRBD2. Per the germline V gene, CDR1 is MRHNA and CDR2 is SNTAGT. The V and J ends lost 4 bases and 5 bases, in that order; junction bases with no gene match: 10. The CDR3 runs 17 residues. Here the CDR3 DNA reads TGTGCCAGCAGTGCTCGACTAGCGGGGGCCGGGGGAGATACGCAGTATTTT. This sequence encodes CASSARLAGAGGDTQYF.

The chain recombines TRBV6-5 with TRBJ2-7; D tentatively reads TRBD1 or TRBD2 (6 bases each). Trimming took 0 bases from V and 0 from J, leaving 12 bases between them. Germline V CDR1 and CDR2: MNHEY, SVGAGI. The CDR3 length is 16 residues. This chain's CDR3 is CASSYSRGLRSYEQYF. In DNA form, the CDR3 reads TGTGCCAGCAGTTACTCCCGGGGGCTCCGCTCCTACGAGCAGTACTTC.

In this sample, this clone turned up a few times. This chain joins TRBV5-5 and TRBJ2-1; TRBD2 agrees at 13 bases. V lost 5 bases and J lost 7; bases outside the gene matches: 21. The CDR3 totals 20 residues. Germline V gives CDR1 SGHKS, CDR2 YYEKEE (reference sequence). This chain's CDR3 is CASSFPAGHTGLAGRNEQFF. CDR3 sequence (DNA): TGTGCCAGCAGTTTCCCCGCGGGGCATACGGGACTAGCGGGAAGGAATGAGCAGTTCTTC.

This clone appeared once. This chain joins TRBV19 and TRBJ1-3; D is uncertain. CDR1 is LNHDA and CDR2 is SQIVND in the germline V gene (reference sequence). V was clipped by 6 bases and J by 0 bases, with 12 bases between them. This CDR3 has 15 amino acids. Written as DNA, the CDR3 is TGTGCCAGTAGCCTAACCTCAGTCTCTGGAAACACCATATATTTT. Protein: CASSLTSVSGNTIYF.

Here the CDR3 DNA reads TGTGCCAGCAGCTACGGACAGGGACTGGGAGGAAACACCATATATTTT. It codes for CASSYGQGLGGNTIYF. This rearrangement joins TRBV5-4 to TRBJ1-3; 8 bases fit TRBD1. CDR1 and CDR2 (germline): SGHNT, YYREEE (reference sequence). The V segment lost 3 bases and the J segment 4 bases; nucleotides outside the gene matches: 9. CDR3 length equals 16 residues.

CDR3 coding DNA: TGCGCCAGCAGCCAAGATCAGTTAGTACGAGAGACCCAGTACTTC. Protein product: CASSQDQLVRETQYF. The chain has TRBV4-3 and TRBJ2-5; D remains unclear. This CDR3 has 15 amino acids. The germline V gene encodes CDR1 LGHNA and CDR2 YSLEER. Trimming removed 0 bases from V and 4 bases from J, with 12 bases in between.

J is TRBJ2-2 and V is TRBV30, with no clear D. CDR1 is GTSNPN and CDR2 is SVGIG in the germline V gene (reference sequence). V shed 7 bases and J shed 1 base, with 13 bases lying between them. The CDR3 length is 14 residues. The CDR3 is CASYPDGNTGELFF. In DNA form, the CDR3 reads TGTGCCTCATACCCGGACGGGAACACCGGGGAGCTGTTTTTT.

This chain joins TRBV19 and TRBJ1-2; weak D call: TRBD1 (5 bases). The CDR3 totals 15 residues. Trimming took 3 bases from V and 6 from J, leaving 17 bases between them. Germline assignment: CDR1 LNHDA and CDR2 SQIVND (reference sequence). CDR3 residues: CASSIVFGTVDGYTF. The CDR3 DNA is TGTGCCAGTAGTATTGTGTTCGGGACTGTCGATGGCTACACCTTC.

The V gene is TRBV7-9, the J gene TRBJ2-7; possible D gene TRBD1, 6 bases. Per germline, CDR1 SEHNR and CDR2 FQNEAQ (reference sequence). The CDR3 extends over 14 amino acids. Trimming stripped 0 bases from V and 3 bases from J, with 9 bases between. CDR3 amino acids: CASSLAGAFYEQYF. The CDR3 DNA reads TGTGCCAGCAGCTTAGCGGGGGCGTTCTACGAGCAGTACTTC.

The rearrangement links TRBV7-8 to TRBJ2-1, with 11 nucleotides matching TRBD2. The CDR3 is 17 amino acids. Trimming took 1 base from V and 2 from J; bases not matched to a gene: 4. CDR1 and CDR2 (germline): SGHVS, FQNEAQ. The CDR3 here is CASSLEASGGTYNEQFF. Here the CDR3 DNA reads TGTGCCAGCAGCTTAGAGGCTAGCGGGGGGACCTACAATGAGCAGTTCTTC.

The chain combines TRBV21-1 with TRBJ2-2; the table's D gene call, TRBD1, was not cross checked with the DNA. TRBV21-1 is marked as a pseudogene. The CDR3 consists of 15 residues. The CDR3 is CASSKRGQSTGELFF. The CDR3 region has the DNA TGTGCCAGCAGCAAAAGGGGGCAGTCAACCGGGGAGCTGTTTTTT.

The chain joins TRBV10-2 to TRBJ1-1; tentative D call: TRBD1 (6 bases). The V end lost 6 bases, the J end lost 0 bases, and 11 bases lay between the germline ends. Germline V lookup: CDR1 WSHSY, CDR2 SAAADI. This CDR3 is 14 amino acids long. CDR3 residues: CASSLTGLNTEAFF. The DNA of the CDR3 is TGCGCCAGCAGCCTAACAGGGCTGAACACTGAAGCTTTCTTT.

The chain couples TRBV9 to TRBJ2-1, with 14 positions matching TRBD2. V was pared by 3 bases and J by 9 bases, with 5 bases of the junction left unmatched. The length of the CDR3 is 15 residues. In germline, CDR1 is SGDLS, CDR2 YYNGEE. CDR3 coding DNA: TGTGCCAGCAGCGCCCGACTAGCGGGGGGGAGTGAGCAGTTCTTC. It encodes CASSARLAGGSEQFF. Looking up the rest from reference TRBV9 and TRBJ2-1 gives the full variable domain: DSGVTQTPKHLITATGQRVTLRCSPRSGDLSVYWYQQSLDQGLQFLIQYYNGEERAKGNILERFSAQQFPDLHSELNLSSLELGDSALYFCASSARLAGGSEQFFGPGTRLTVL.

The chain links TRBV29-1 to TRBJ1-1; D not certain. Germline V gene data show CDR1 as SQVTM and CDR2 as ANQGSEA. This CDR3 has 10 residues. V lost 3 bases and J lost 10, with 9 bases in between. CDR3: CSVEAVGAFF. The CDR3 nucleotides are TGCAGCGTTGAGGCCGTGGGAGCTTTCTTT. Drawing the rest from reference TRBV29-1 and TRBJ1-1, the complete variable domain is SAVISQKPSRDICQRGTSLTIQCQVDSQVTMMFWYRQQPGQSLTLIATANQGSEATYESGFVIDKFPISRPNLTFSTLTVSNMSPEDSSIYLCSVEAVGAFFGQGTRLTVV.